This T cell receptor beta chain came from a study of blood T cell repertoires in COVID-19. Across the study: The study drew acute and convalescent COVID-19 samples from the United States, Italy and Spain. The cDNA or gDNA used as material had been derived from T cells, B-cell-depleted T cells, or PBMCs.

Patients from Seattle were sampled longitudinally, starting during active infection. Authors' processing steps: For nucleated cells, counts were estimated from reference gene primer amplification. TCRdb keeps only in-frame clones here, not all; method: immunoSEQ multiplex PCR. V and J calls and clone size come straight from that table; D and trimming were deduced from the DNA. The sample lists tens of thousands of clones, around nine tenths occurring once. This clone was found once. Germline V gene data show CDR1 as SGHRS and CDR2 as YFSETQ. J gave up 1 base and V 3 bases, and 3 bases lay outside the gene matches. This CDR3 region has 15 residues.

The receptor comes from a man aged 55 to 70 with COVID-19, enrolled during active disease. The V gene is TRBV5-1, the J gene TRBJ2-3; 9 bases match TRBD1. Sample: peripheral blood. CDR3 protein: CASSWGQGGTDTQYF. In DNA, the CDR3 is TGCGCCAGCAGCTGGGGACAGGGCGGCACAGATACGCAGTATTTT.